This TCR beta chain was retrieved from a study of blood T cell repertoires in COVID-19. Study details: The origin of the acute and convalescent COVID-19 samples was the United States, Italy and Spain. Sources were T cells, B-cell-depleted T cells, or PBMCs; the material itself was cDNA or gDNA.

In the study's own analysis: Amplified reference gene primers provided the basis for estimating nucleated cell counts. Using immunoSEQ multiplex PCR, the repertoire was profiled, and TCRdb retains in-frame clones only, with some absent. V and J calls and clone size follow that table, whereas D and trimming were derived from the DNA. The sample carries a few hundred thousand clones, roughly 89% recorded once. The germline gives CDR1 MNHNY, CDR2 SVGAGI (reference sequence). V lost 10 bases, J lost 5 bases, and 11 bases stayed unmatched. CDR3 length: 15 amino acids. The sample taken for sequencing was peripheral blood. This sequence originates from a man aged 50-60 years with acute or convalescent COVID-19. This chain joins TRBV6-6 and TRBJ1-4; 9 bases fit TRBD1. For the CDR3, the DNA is TGTGCCATTCGGGGACAGGGTATCGGCAATGAAAAACTGTTTTTT. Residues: CAIRGQGIGNEKLFF.